These T cell receptor beta chains were read from a single sample in a study of response to subunit inactivated influenza vaccine. Via MiXCR, TCRdb re-called the RT-PCR reads, giving one row per CDR3 protein. The table records 560,000 or so distinct CDR3 sequences, 7.6% of them present only once. Sample: PBMCs from blood, taken 23 to 25 months after vaccination. The receptor source for this set is a man between 50 and 69 years old who received an inactivated influenza vaccine. Each CDR3 is given with its conserved first and last residue. The D gene is left open where the match is weak. Part of the rows lack a size; the others show once, few, many or a class for expanded clones.

v_gene	j_gene	d_gene	len	abundance	CDR3nt	CDR3aa
TRBV3-1	TRBJ1-1	-	12	many	TGTGCCAGCAGCCAAGAAGTTGGGGGAGCTTTCTTT	CASSQEVGGAFF
TRBV27	TRBJ2-7	-	11	many	TGTGCCAGCAGTAAACACTACGAGCAGTACTTC	CASSKHYEQYF
TRBV11-2	TRBJ1-5	-	13	many	TGTGCCAGCAGCTTAGGTTCAGATCAGCCCCAGCATTTT	CASSLGSDQPQHF
TRBV20-1	TRBJ2-7	TRBD2	14	few	TGCAGTGCTAGACTAGCGGGAGGAACCCACGAGCAGTACTTC	CSARLAGGTHEQYF
TRBV18	TRBJ1-5	-	15	-	TGTGCCAGCTCACCGGCAGCCATTAGCAATCAGCCCCAGCATTTT	CASSPAAISNQPQHF
TRBV6-5	TRBJ2-1	-	15	many	TGCGCCAGCAGCTACGGGGGTTCCTCCTACAATGAGCAGTTCTTC	CASSYGGSSYNEQFF
TRBV27	TRBJ1-1	-	13	-	TGTGCCAGCAGTTTCGTAGGCGGGTTTGAAGCTTTCTTT	CASSFVGGFEAFF
TRBV7-9	TRBJ1-6	-	14	many	TGTGCCAGCAGACGACAGGATTTAGGTTCACCCCTCCACTTT	CASRRQDLGSPLHF
TRBV20-1	TRBJ2-3	TRBD2	16	few	TGCAGTGCTAGAGTTGGTAGCGGGAGGGACACAGATACGCAGTATTTT	CSARVGSGRDTDTQYF
TRBV5-1	TRBJ2-2	-	11	-	TGCGCCAGCAGCGAGGCCGGGGAGCTGTTTTTT	CASSEAGELFF
TRBV2	TRBJ1-4	-	15	-	TGTGCCAGCAGTCAAGACAACAGCGATGTTGAAAAACTGTTTTTT	CASSQDNSDVEKLFF